Listed below are T cell receptor beta chains from one sample, sequenced in a study of shared clonotypes between healthy human individuals. TCRdb's copy holds only in-frame clones and misses some; the assay was immunoSEQ multiplex PCR. The data hold 2.3 million or so clones, with 85% to 95% observed a single time. Source material: naive CD4+ T cells from PBMCs. The receptors originated from a man aged 18 to 29 in good health. Some clones in this sample may be carry-over from other donors' samples. Both conserved end residues are part of each CDR3.

v_call: TRBV28; j_call: TRBJ2-3; cdr3_aa: CASSSRGGRTDTQYF
v_call: TRBV5-1; j_call: TRBJ2-5; cdr3_aa: CASSRGRGVETQYF
v_call: TRBV5-8; j_call: TRBJ1-4; cdr3_aa: CASSLGRGSTNEKLFF
v_call: TRBV5-4; j_call: TRBJ1-1; cdr3_aa: CASSLDQTGDDEAFF
v_call: TRBV28; j_call: TRBJ1-1; cdr3_aa: CASSLPLNTEAFF
v_call: TRBV6-5; j_call: TRBJ2-7; cdr3_aa: CASSRGLAGPYEQYF
v_call: TRBV30; j_call: TRBJ1-2; cdr3_aa: CAGGLNYGYTF
v_call: TRBV2; j_call: TRBJ2-6; cdr3_aa: CASNPAPANVLTF
v_call: TRBV6-1; j_call: TRBJ1-1; cdr3_aa: CASSGTGEAFF
v_call: TRBV28; j_call: TRBJ2-7; cdr3_aa: CASSFRRSTYEQYF
v_call: TRBV29-1; j_call: TRBJ2-5; cdr3_aa: CSVEDQTVETQYF
v_call: TRBV10-3; j_call: TRBJ1-2; cdr3_aa: CAIRGTGNYGYTF
v_call: TRBV7-2; j_call: TRBJ1-1; cdr3_aa: CASSLGGPNTEAFF
v_call: TRBV28; j_call: TRBJ1-4; cdr3_aa: CASSLDYAYNEKLFF
v_call: TRBV25-1; j_call: TRBJ2-1; cdr3_aa: CASSDSGRTYNEQFF
v_call: TRBV18; j_call: TRBJ1-1; cdr3_aa: CASSPNTGSEAFF
v_call: TRBV18; j_call: TRBJ2-7; cdr3_aa: CASSPRRGGDKTYEQYF
v_call: TRBV5-1; j_call: TRBJ1-1; cdr3_aa: CASSTSQGYRGTEAFF
v_call: TRBV10-3; j_call: TRBJ1-1; cdr3_aa: CATRPGTTEAFF
v_call: TRBV7-9; j_call: TRBJ2-1; cdr3_aa: CASSLAYGGSGYNEQFF
v_call: TRBV2; j_call: TRBJ2-7; cdr3_aa: CASRRDVLVYF
v_call: TRBV4-2; j_call: TRBJ2-7; cdr3_aa: CASSQDRGRTYEQYF
v_call: TRBV4-3; j_call: TRBJ1-2; cdr3_aa: CASSQGFGSNYGYTF
v_call: TRBV9; j_call: TRBJ2-7; cdr3_aa: CASSVDPTGFYEQYF
v_call: TRBV5-4; j_call: TRBJ1-4; cdr3_aa: CATAAGPLEKLFF
v_call: TRBV4-2; j_call: TRBJ2-5; cdr3_aa: CASSQVILAGGETQYF
v_call: TRBV7-3; j_call: TRBJ2-7; cdr3_aa: CASSLSGHYEQYF
v_call: TRBV5-1; j_call: TRBJ2-7; cdr3_aa: CASSLNTRDSAGEQYF
v_call: TRBV14; j_call: TRBJ2-3; cdr3_aa: CASSTERASWADTQYF
v_call: TRBV28; j_call: TRBJ1-2; cdr3_aa: CATRGGGYYGYTF